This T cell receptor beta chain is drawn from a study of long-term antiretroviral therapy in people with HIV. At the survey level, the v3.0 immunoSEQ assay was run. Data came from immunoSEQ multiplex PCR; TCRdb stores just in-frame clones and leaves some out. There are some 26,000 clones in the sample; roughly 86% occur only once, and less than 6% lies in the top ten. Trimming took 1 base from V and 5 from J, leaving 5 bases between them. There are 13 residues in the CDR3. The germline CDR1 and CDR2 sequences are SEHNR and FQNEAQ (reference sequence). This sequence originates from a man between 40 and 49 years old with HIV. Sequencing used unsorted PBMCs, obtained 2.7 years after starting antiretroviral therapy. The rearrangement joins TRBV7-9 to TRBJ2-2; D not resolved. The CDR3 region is CASSLGGTGELFF. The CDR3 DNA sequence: TGTGCCAGCAGCTTAGGGGGAACCGGGGAGCTGTTTTTT.